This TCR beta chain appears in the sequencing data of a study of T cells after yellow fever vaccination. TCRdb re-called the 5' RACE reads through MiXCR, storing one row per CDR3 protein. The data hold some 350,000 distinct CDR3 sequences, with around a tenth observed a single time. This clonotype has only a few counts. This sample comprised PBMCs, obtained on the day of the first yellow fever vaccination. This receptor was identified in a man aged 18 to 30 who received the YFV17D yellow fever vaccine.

The CDR3 is CASSYRAWAYNEQFF. CDR3 coding DNA: TGTGCCAGCAGTTACCGCGCGTGGGCCTACAATGAGCAGTTCTTC. J is TRBJ2-1 and V is TRBV6-2 or TRBV6-3; no firm D call. This CDR3 has 15 residues. Per the germline V gene, CDR1 is MNHEY and CDR2 is SVGEGT. V shed 2 bases and J shed 2 bases, with 10 bases lying between them.